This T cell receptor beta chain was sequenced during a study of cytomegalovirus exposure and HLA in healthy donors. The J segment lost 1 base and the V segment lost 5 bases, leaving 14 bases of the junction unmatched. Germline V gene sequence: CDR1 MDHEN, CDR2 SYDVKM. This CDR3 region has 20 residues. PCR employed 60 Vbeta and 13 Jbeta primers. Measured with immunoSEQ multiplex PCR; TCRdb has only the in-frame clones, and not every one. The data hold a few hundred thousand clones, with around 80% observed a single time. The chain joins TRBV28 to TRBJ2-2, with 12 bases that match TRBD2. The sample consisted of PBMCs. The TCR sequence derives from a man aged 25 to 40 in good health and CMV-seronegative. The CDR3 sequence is CASSRGWGTSGSLNTGELFF. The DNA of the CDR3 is TGTGCCAGCAGTCGAGGGTGGGGGACTAGCGGGTCCCTGAACACCGGGGAGCTGTTTTTT.